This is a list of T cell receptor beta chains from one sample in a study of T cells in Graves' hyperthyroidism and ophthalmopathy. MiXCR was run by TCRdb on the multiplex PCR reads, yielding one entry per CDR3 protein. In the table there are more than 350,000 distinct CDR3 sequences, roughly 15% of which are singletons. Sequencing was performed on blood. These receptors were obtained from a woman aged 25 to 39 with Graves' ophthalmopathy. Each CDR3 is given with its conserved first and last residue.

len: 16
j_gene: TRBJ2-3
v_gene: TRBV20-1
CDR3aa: CSAEDRAGASTDTQYF

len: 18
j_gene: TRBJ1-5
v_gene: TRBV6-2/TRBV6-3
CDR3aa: CASSIRSELGPSNQPQHF

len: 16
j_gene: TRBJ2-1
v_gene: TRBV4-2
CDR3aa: CASSQEPSGGYNEQFF

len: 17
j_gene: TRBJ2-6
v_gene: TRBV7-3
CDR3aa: CASSLAGDVAGANVLTF

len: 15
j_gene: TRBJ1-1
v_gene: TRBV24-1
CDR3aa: CATSDRTGGSTEAFF

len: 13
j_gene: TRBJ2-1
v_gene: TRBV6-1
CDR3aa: CASIRGALVEQFF

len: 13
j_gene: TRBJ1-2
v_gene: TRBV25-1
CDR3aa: CASSDWGDSGYTF

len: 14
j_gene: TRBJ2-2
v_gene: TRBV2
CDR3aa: CASSATGIGGELFF

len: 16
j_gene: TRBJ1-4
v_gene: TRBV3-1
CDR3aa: CAGSLYNGALNEKLFF

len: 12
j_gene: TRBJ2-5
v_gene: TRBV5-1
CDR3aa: CASSSKRETQYF

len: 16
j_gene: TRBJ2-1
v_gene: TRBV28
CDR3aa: CASRLNRDRGMYEQFF

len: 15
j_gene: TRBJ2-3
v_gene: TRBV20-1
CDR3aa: CGAREVGSWEGTQYF

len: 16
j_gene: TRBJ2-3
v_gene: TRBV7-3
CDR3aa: CASSLQGGGPADTQYF

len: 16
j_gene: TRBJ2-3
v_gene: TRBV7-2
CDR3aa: CASSLRSGGGGDTQYF

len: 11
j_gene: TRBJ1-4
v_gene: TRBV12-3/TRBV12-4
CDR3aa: CASSTLEKLFF

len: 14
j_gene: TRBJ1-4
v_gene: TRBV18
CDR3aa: CASSPRGGDEKLFF

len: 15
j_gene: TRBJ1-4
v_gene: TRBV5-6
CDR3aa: CASSLLGTANEKLFF

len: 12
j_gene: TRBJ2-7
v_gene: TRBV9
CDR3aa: CASSASGGEQYF

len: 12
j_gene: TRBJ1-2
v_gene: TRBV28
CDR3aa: CASREDSYGYTF

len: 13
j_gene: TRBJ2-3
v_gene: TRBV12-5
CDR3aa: CASGFQERDTQYF

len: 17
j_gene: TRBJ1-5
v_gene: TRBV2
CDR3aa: CAGPGTGTRISNQPQHF

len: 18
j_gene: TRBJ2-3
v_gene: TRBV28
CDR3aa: CASSLWGTGSRITDTQYF

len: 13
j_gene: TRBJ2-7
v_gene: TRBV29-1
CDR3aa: CSVDGTSAYEQYF

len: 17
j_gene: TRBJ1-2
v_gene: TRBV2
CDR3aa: CASRVNRVRANGDGYTF

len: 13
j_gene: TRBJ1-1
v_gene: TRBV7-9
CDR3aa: CASRRPGYTEAFF

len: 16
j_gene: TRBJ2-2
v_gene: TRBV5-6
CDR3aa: CASSWGSEGNTGELFF

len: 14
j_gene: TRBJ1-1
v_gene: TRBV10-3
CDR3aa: CAISEEPLNTEAFF

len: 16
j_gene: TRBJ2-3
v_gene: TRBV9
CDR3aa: CASSWGRGGVTDTQYF

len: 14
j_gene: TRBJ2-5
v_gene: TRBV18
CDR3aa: CASSPPTGRETQYF

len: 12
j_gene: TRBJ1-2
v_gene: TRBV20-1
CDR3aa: CSATSGGEYYTF

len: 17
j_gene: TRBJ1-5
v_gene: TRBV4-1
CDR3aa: CASSLVVGRYSNQPQHF

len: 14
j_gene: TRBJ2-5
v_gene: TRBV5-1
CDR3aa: CASSLEGRGETQYF

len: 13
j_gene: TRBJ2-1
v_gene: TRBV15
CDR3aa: CATSRDFGNEQFF

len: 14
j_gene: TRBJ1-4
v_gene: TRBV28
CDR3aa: CASRSGTRGEKLFF

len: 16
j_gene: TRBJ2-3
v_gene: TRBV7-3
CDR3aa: CASSLGGAFSTDTQYF

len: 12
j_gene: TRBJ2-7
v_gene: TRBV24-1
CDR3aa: CATSLSGLEQYF

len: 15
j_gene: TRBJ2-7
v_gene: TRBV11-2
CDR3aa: CASSAAGTGGSEQYF

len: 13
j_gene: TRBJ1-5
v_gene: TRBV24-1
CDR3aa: CATSPEGNQPQHF

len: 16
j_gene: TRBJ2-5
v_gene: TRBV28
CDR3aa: CASSPRTRYPQETQYF

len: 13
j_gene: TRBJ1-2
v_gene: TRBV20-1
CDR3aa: CSDQRTGGEGYTF

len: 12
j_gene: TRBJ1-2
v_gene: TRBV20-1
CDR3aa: CSAQRTDYGYTF

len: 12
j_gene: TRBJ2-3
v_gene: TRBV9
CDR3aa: CASNGRTDTQYF

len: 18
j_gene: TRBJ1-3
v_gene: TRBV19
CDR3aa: CASSIDRSTPSSGNTIYF

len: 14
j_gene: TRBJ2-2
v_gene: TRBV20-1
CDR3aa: CSAFTGLHTGELFF

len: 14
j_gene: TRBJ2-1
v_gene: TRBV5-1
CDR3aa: CASSLATEYNEQFF

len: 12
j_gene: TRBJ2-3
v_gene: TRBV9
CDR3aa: CASSVAADTQYF

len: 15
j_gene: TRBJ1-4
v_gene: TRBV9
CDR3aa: CASSRDGRTNEKLFF

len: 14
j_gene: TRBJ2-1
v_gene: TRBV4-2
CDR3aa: CTSSQRTSGIEQFF

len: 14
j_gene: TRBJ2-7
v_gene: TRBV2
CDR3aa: CASKRDGSLGEQYF

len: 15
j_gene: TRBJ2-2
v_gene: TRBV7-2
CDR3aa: CASSPRPLGTGELFF